These T cell receptor beta chains were read from a single sample in a study of blood T cell repertoires in COVID-19. Data came from immunoSEQ multiplex PCR; TCRdb stores just in-frame clones and leaves some out. Of some 230,000 clones listed, approximately 80% are singletons. The sample was peripheral blood. Receptors were obtained from a woman in her forties or fifties with acute or convalescent COVID-19. Each CDR3 is given with its conserved first and last residue. A D gene is named only where the DNA matches it firmly. The listing skips clone size in some rows; elsewhere it reads once, few, many or a size class.

TGTGCCAGTAGTATTTTAGCGGGGTCCCCCTACAATGAGCAGTTCTTC,CASSILAGSPYNEQFF,.,TRBJ2-1,TRBD2,TRBV19
TGTGCCAGCAGAGCTGGGACATGGAATTCACCCCTCCACTTT,CASRAGTWNSPLHF,.,TRBJ1-6,.,TRBV11-2
TGCAGTGCTAGTCGGCTAGCGATAGTATCCTACAATGAGCAGTTCTTC,CSASRLAIVSYNEQFF,.,TRBJ2-1,.,TRBV20-1
TGTGCCAGCAGCTTAGCAGGGGGACAGGGGGCATGGAACACTGAAGCTTTCTTT,CASSLAGGQGAWNTEAFF,.,TRBJ1-1,TRBD1,TRBV7-6
TGTGCCAGCAGCCAACCCGGACAGGGTAAAACCGGGGAGCTGTTTTTT,CASSQPGQGKTGELFF,.,TRBJ2-2,TRBD1,TRBV3-1/TRBV3-2
TGTGCCAGCAGGGAAACAGGGGGCGAGCAGTACTTC,CASRETGGEQYF,.,TRBJ2-7,TRBD1,TRBV28
TGCGCCACGCGGGAGGGCATTGGCTACAATGAGCAGTTCTTC,CATREGIGYNEQFF,once,TRBJ2-1,TRBD2,TRBV10-1
TGCGCCAGCAGCCCGGACGGGGAGAGGCCCCAGCATTTT,CASSPDGERPQHF,.,TRBJ1-5,.,TRBV5-1
TGTGCCAGCAGTTTAGGGGGGATCCGCCCGTCCTACGAGCAGTACTTC,CASSLGGIRPSYEQYF,.,TRBJ2-7,.,TRBV28
TGCGCCAGCAGTCCCCTCCCTACGGGGAGCACCGGGGAGCTGTTTTTT,CASSPLPTGSTGELFF,.,TRBJ2-2,.,TRBV5-1
TGTGCCAGCAGCTTAGCGGCTAGCGGGGTGCCTCCCTACGAGCAGTACTTC,CASSLAASGVPPYEQYF,.,TRBJ2-7,TRBD2,TRBV7-2
TGTGCCAGCAGATTGGGGCGGTCCTCCTTCGGTGAGCAGTTCTTC,CASRLGRSSFGEQFF,.,TRBJ2-1,.,TRBV6-5
TGTGCCAGCAGCTTGACAGGGGGGGATTCACCCCTCCACTTT,CASSLTGGDSPLHF,.,TRBJ1-6,TRBD1,TRBV7-2
TGTGCCAGCAGCCTTCGACAGGGACATCAGCCCCAGCATTTT,CASSLRQGHQPQHF,.,TRBJ1-5,TRBD1,TRBV7-2
TGTGCCAGCTCACGAGAGGATTCACCCCTCCACTTT,CASSREDSPLHF,.,TRBJ1-6,.,TRBV18
TGTGCCACCAGTGGGGGGGGGAACCAAGAGACCCAGTACTTC,CATSGGGNQETQYF,once,TRBJ2-5,TRBD2,TRBV24-1
TGTGCCAGCAGCCCCGGACTAGCAGATACGCAGTATTTT,CASSPGLADTQYF,few,TRBJ2-3,TRBD2,TRBV9
TGTGCCAGCAGTTTCCCTGGAGCGGACGAGCAGTACTTC,CASSFPGADEQYF,.,TRBJ2-7,.,TRBV28
TGTGCCAGTAGCGGGGGGGAAAGTCCTGGAAACACCATATATTTT,CASSGGESPGNTIYF,.,TRBJ1-3,.,TRBV19
TGTGCCAGCAGCCAATGGCAGGACGGGGAGCTGTTTTTT,CASSQWQDGELFF,.,TRBJ2-2,.,TRBV14
TGTGCCAGCAGCCCCGGGACAGGGATCGAGCAGTACTTC,CASSPGTGIEQYF,.,TRBJ2-7,TRBD1,TRBV7-2
TGCGCCAGCAGCTTGGCGGCCGGAGGTAATGAAAAACTGTTTTTT,CASSLAAGGNEKLFF,.,TRBJ1-4,.,TRBV5-1
TGTGCCAGCAGTGAAGCGGGCAGAACCGAGACCCAGTACTTC,CASSEAGRTETQYF,.,TRBJ2-5,.,TRBV2